One T cell receptor beta chain is described in this entry. Its target is unknown. These data belong to a study of T cells expressing NK-cell markers. Study background: Repertoires of TCR beta were obtained from T cells sorted as CD3+CD56+NKG2C+, CD3+CD56+NKG2C- and CD3+CD56-NKG2C+. Study-wide points: The same clonotypes also predominated in the CD3+CD56-NKG2C+ fraction of a handful of donors. Dominant NKG2C+ clonotypes in roughly 6 donors made up about 1.0-7.5% of CD8+ T cells.

5'RACE template switching with UMIs generated TCR beta cDNA. Each CDR3 protein gets one entry in TCRdb, which reprocessed the 5' RACE reads and gives no DNA. The sample has about 550,000 distinct CDR3 sequences. Germline CDR1 reads SGHRS; CDR2 reads YFSETQ. This CDR3 region has 15 residues. The V call is TRBV5-1, the J call TRBJ2-1; TCRdb picks TRBD1, but there is no DNA to check that call. This receptor was taken from a man in his late teens or twenties in good health. The source material was blood T cells: a sorted CD56 or NKG2C T cell subset, CD4+ or CD8+ T cells, or bulk PBMC T cells (not recorded which). CDR3 sequence: CASSPPGRAYNEQFF.